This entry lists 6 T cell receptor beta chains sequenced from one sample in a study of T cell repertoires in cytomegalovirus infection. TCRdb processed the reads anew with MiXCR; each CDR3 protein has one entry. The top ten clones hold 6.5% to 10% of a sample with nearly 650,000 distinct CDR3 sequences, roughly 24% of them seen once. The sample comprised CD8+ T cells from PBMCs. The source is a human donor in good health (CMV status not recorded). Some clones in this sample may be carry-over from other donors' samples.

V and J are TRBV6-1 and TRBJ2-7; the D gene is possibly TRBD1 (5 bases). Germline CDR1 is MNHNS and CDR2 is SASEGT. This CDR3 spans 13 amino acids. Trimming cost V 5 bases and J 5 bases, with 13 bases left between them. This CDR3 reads CASSSSGYHEQYV. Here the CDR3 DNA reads TGTGCCAGCAGTTCGTCAGGGTACCACGAGCAGTACGTC.

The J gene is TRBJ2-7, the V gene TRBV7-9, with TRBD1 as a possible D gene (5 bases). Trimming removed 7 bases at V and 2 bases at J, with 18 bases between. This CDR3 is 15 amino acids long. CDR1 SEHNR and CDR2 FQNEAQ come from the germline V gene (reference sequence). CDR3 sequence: CASIGTSGHTYEQYF. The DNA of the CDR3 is TGTGCCAGCATCGGAACCTCCGGACACACCTACGAGCAGTACTTC.

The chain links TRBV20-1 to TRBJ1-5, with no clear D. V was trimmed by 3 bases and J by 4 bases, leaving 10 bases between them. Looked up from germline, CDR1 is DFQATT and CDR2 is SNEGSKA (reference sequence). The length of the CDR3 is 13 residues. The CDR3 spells CSARGLGNQPQHF. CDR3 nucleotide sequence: TGCAGTGCTAGGGGGTTGGGAAATCAGCCCCAGCATTTT.

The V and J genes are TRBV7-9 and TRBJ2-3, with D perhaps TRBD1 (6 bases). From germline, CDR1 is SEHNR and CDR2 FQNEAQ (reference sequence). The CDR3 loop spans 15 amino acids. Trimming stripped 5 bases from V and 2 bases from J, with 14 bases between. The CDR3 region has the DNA TGTGCCAGCAGCCCCCATTGGGGGCCCACAGATACGCAGTATTTT. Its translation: CASSPHWGPTDTQYF.

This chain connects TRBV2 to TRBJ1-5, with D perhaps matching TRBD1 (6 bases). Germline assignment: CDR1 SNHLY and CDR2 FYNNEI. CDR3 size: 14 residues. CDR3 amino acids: CATWRGGGNQPQHF. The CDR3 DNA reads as TGTGCAACGTGGAGAGGGGGTGGCAATCAGCCCCAGCATTTT.

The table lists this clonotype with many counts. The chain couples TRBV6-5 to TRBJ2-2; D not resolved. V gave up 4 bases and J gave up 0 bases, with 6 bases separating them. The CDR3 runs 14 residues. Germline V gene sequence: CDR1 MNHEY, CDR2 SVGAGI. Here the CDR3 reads CASSLPANTGELFF. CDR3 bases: TGTGCCAGCAGTTTGCCTGCGAACACCGGGGAGCTGTTTTTT.